The TCR beta chain described here comes from a study of blood T cell repertoires in COVID-19 (dated by TCRdb to 2020 to 2021). In the study overall: Collaborator samples came from the United States, Italy and Spain and covered acute and convalescent phases of COVID-19. The material from the prospective study consisted of cDNA or gDNA derived from T cells, B-cell-depleted T cells, or PBMCs. Deeply sampled blood TCRbeta repertoires from subjects exposed to, actively infected with, or recovered from COVID-19 were included in the dataset. A freely available public database, intended as a resource for researchers studying the immune response to SARS-CoV-2, is where the repertoires were released. Samples came from the ongoing ImmuneRACE study (first 160 participants) plus 1,254 subjects from 6 global collaborators. Nearly every sample came with metadata listing a de-identified subject ID, COVID-19 status, age in years and sex. Where available, HLA class I and class II types were obtained from metadata supplied by the sample provider rather than from assay-based typing.

The CDR3 runs 15 residues from the cysteine to the phenylalanine. Only the CDR3 portion is preserved as DNA: 45 bases, with reading frame beginning at the first base. The germline V gene (reference sequence) gives CDR1 as SEHNR and CDR2 as FQNEAQ. V sheds 6 bases and J sheds 2 bases, leaving 16 bases between their ends. TCRbeta CDR3 regions were amplified from genomic DNA by means of the immunoSEQ Assay, a bias-controlled multiplex PCR. Processing in the source paper ran as follows. Within the assay, amplification of reference gene primers was used to estimate how many nucleated cells each sample contained. To quantify the absolute abundance of each unique TCRbeta CDR3 rearrangement, sequence reads were collapsed and filtered. Productive Simpson clonality was computed per sample as the square root of Simpson's diversity index over productive rearrangements. Drawn from immuneACCESS, this table holds only the in-frame rearrangements with V and J called that TCRdb kept. Clones are partly lost; checked studies trace under half to an unresolved V gene and leave the rest unexplained. Clone size and V and J calls were adopted from that table, with D and trimming inferred from the DNA. Across this sample there are around 250,000 clones, with 89% seen only once. The ten largest clones capture around 4.6% of the sample.

The study at large found these results: Clinical and demographic metadata were provided uncurated, with the amount varying by source and participant.

Comment on this clone: Its target antigen remains unknown. No base quality information exists; no much larger clone differs at one position.

A second Seattle source provided samples from volunteer blood donors who had recovered from COVID-19. Whole blood was collected in K2EDTA tubes by collaborating institutions according to the institutions' own protocols. Collaborator samples were shipped for TCRbeta analysis as frozen whole blood, isolated PBMCs, or DNA extracted from either sample type. The chain was built from TRBV7-9 and TRBJ1-2, with the D gene too uncertain to name. This sequence originates from a woman aged 40 to 50 who had recovered from COVID-19. Input material: peripheral blood. CDR3 loop: CASSFLIVGNYGYTF. The DNA sequence follows: TGTGCCAGCAGTTTTTTGATCGTCGGGAACTATGGCTACACCTTC.